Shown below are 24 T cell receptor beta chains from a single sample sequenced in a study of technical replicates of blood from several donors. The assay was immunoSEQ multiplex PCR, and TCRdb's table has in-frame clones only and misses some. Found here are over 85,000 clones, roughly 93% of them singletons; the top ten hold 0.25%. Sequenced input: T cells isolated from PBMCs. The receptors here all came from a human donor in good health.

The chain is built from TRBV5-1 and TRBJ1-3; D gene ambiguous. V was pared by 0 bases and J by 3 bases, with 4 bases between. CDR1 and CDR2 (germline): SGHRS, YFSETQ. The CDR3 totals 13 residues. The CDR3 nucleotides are TGCGCCAGCAGCTTGGGCGGTGGAAACACCATATATTTT. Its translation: CASSLGGGNTIYF.

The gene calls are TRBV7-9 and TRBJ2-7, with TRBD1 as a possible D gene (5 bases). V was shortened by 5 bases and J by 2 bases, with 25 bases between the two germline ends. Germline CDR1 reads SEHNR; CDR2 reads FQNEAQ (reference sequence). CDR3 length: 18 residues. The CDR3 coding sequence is TGTGCCAGCAGCGCCTTATCGGGTGGTGCAGGGCAACCCTACGAGCAGTACTTC. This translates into CASSALSGGAGQPYEQYF.

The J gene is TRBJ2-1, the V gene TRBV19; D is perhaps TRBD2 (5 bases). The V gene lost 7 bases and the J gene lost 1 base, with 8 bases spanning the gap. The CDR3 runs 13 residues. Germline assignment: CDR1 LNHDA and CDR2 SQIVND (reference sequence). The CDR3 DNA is TGTGCCAGTACTAGCAGTTCCTACAATGAGCAGTTCTTC. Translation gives CASTSSSYNEQFF.

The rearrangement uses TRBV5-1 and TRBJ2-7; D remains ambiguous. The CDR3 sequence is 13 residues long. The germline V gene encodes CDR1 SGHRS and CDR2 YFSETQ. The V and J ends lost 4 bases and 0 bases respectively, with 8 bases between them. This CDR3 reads CASSEATSYEQYF. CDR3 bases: TGCGCCAGCAGCGAGGCTACCTCCTACGAGCAGTACTTC. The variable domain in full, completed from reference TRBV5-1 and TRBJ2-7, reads KAGVTQTPRYLIKTRGQQVTLSCSPISGHRSVSWYQQTPGQGLQFLFEYFSETQRNKGNFPGRFSGRQFSNSRSEMNVSTLELGDSALYLCASSEATSYEQYFGPGTRLTVT.

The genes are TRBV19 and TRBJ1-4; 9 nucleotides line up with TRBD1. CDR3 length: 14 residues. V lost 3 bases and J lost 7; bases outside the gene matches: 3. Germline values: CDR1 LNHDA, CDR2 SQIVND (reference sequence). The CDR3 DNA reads TGTGCCAGTAGTATGGACAGGGGAGGTGAAAAACTGTTTTTT. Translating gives CASSMDRGGEKLFF.

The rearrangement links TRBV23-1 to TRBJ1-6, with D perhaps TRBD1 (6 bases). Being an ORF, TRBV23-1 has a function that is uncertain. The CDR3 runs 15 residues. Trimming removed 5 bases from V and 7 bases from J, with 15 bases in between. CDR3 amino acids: CASSEKGHQNSPLHF. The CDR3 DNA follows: TGCGCCAGCAGTGAAAAGGGACATCAGAATTCACCCCTCCACTTT.

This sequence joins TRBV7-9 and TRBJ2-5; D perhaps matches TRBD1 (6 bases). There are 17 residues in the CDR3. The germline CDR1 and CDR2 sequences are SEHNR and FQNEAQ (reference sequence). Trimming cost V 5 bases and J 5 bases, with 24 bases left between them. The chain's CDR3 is CASSQAFIRGSKETQYF. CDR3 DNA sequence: TGTGCCAGCAGCCAAGCTTTTATCAGGGGAAGTAAGGAGACCCAGTACTTC.

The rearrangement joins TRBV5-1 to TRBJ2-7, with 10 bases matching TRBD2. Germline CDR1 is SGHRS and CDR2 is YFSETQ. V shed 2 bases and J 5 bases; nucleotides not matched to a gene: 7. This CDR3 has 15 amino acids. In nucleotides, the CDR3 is TGCGCCAGCAGCTTCTCTAGCGGGGGTGGTGACGAGCAGTACTTC. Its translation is CASSFSSGGGDEQYF.

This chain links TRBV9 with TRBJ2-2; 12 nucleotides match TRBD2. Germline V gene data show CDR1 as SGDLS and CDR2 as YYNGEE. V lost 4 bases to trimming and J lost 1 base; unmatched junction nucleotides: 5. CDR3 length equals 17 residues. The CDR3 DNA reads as TGTGCCAGCAGCACGACTAGCGGGGGTCGGAACACCGGGGAGCTGTTTTTT. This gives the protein CASSTTSGGRNTGELFF.

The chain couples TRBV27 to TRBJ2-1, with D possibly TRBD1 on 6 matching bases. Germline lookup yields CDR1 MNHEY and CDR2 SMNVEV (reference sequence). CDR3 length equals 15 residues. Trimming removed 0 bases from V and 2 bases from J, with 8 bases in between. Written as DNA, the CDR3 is TGTGCCAGCAGTTTATCCCAGGGGACCTACAATGAGCAGTTCTTC. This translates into CASSLSQGTYNEQFF.

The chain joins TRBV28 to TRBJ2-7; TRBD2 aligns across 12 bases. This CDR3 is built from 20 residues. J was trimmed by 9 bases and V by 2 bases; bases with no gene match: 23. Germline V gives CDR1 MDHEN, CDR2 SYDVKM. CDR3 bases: TGTGCCAGCAGTTTAAGAGGGCTTCGACTAGCGGGAGATTCCCCCCTTGGGCAGTACTTC. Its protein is CASSLRGLRLAGDSPLGQYF.

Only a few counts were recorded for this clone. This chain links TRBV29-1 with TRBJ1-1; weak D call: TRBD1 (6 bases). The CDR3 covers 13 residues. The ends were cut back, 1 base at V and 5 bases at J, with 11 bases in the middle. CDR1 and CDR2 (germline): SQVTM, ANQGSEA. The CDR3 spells CSVEVGAGTEAFF. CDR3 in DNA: TGCAGCGTTGAAGTGGGGGCGGGTACTGAAGCTTTCTTT.

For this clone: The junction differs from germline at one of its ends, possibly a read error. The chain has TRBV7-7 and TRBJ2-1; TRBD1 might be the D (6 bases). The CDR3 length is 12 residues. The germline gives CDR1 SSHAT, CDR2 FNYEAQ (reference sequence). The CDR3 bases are TGTGCTAGCAGCCCAGGAAGGGGGGAGCAGTTCTTC. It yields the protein CASSPGRGEQFF.

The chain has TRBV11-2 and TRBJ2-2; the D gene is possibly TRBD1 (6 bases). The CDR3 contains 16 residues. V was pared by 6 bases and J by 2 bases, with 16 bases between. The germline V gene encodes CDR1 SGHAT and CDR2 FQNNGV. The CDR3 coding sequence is TGTGCCAGCAGGCCAATAGGGGGTCCAAACACCGGGGAGCTGTTTTTT. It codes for CASRPIGGPNTGELFF. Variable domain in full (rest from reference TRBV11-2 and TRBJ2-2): EAGVAQSPRYKIIEKRQSVAFWCNPISGHATLYWYQQILGQGPKLLIQFQNNGVVDDSQLPKDRFSAERLKGVDSTLKIQPAKLEDSAVYLCASRPIGGPNTGELFFGEGSRLTVL.

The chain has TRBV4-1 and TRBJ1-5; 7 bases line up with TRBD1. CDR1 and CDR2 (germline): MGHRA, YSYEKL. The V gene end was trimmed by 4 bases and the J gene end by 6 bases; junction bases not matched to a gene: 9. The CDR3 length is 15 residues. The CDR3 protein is CASSLKQGEGQPQHF. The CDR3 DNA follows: TGCGCCAGCAGCCTCAAGCAGGGGGAAGGTCAGCCCCAGCATTTT.

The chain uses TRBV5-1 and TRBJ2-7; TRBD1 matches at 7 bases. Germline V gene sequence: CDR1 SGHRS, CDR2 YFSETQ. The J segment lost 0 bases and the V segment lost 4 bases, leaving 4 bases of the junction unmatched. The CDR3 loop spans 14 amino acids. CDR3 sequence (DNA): TGCGCCAGCAGCCCACAGGGGAACTCCTACGAGCAGTACTTC. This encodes CASSPQGNSYEQYF.

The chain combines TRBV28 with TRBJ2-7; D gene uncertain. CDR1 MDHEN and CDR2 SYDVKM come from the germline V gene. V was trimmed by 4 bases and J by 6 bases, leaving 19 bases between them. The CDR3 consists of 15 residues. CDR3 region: CASSSWLADLSEQYF. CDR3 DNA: TGTGCCAGCAGTTCGTGGCTGGCAGACTTATCCGAGCAGTACTTC.

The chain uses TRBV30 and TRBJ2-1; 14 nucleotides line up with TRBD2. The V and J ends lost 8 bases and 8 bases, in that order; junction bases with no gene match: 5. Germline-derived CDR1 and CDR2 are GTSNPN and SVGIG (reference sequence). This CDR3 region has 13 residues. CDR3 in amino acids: CAGTSGGVYEQFF. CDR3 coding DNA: TGTGCCGGGACTAGCGGGGGTGTCTATGAGCAGTTCTTC.

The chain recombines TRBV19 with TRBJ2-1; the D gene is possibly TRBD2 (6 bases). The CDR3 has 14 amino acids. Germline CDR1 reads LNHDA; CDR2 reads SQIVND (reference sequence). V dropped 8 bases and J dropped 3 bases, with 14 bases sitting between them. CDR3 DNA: TGTGCCAGTCAGGAGGGAGGCAACTACAATGAGCAGTTCTTC. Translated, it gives CASQEGGNYNEQFF.

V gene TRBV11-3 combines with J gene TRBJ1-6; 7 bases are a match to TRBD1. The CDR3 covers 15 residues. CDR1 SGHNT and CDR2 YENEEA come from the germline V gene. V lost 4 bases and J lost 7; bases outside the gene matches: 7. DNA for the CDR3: TGTGCCAGCAGCTCCGCAGGGGGGAGGAATTCACCCCTCCACTTT. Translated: CASSSAGGRNSPLHF. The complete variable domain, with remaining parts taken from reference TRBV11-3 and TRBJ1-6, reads EAGVVQSPRYKIIEKKQPVAFWCNPISGHNTLYWYLQNLGQGPELLIRYENEEAVDDSQLPKDRFSAERLKGVDSTLKIQPAELGDSAVYLCASSSAGGRNSPLHFGNGTRLTVT.

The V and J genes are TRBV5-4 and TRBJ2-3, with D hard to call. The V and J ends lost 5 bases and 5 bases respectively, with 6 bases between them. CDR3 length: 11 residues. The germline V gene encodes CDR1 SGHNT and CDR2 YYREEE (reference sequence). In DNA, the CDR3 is TGTGCCAGCAGTAGTGGAGATACGCAGTATTTT. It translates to CASSSGDTQYF. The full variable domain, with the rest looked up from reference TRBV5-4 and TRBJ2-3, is ETGVTQSPTHLIKTRGQQVTLRCSSQSGHNTVSWYQQALGQGPQFIFQYYREEENGRGNFPPRFSGLQFPNYSSELNVNALELDDSALYLCASSSGDTQYFGPGTRLTVL.

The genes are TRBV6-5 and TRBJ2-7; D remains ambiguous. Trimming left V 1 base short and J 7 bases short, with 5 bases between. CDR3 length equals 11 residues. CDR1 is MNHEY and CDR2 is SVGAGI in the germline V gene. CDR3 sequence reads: CASSYYGEQYF. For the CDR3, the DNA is TGTGCCAGCAGTTACTACGGGGAGCAGTACTTC.

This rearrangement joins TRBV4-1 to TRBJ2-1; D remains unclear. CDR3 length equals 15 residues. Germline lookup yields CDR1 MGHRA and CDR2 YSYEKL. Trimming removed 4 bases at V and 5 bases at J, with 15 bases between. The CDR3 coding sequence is TGCGCCAGCAGCCCCCACGTTGGGCTGGACAATGAGCAGTTCTTC. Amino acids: CASSPHVGLDNEQFF.

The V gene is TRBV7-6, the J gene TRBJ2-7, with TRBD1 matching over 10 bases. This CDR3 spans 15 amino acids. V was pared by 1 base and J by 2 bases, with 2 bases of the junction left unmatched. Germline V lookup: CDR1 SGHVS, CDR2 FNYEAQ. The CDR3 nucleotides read TGTGCCAGCAGCTTAGGGACAGGGGGTACCTACGAGCAGTACTTC. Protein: CASSLGTGGTYEQYF.